This paragraph covers one T cell receptor beta chain sequence. Its cognate antigen has yet to be identified. Qualities for individual bases were not recorded, and no much larger clone is one base off. The data were obtained in a study of Tregs in tolerant kidney transplant recipients (dated by TCRdb to the late 2010s). Regarding the study in general: Related donors were used in the transplants with nonmyeloablative bone marrow transplantation, and mixed chimerism was transient in the human trials. The study applied TCRbeta sequencing to find donor-specific regulatory T cells before combined kidney and bone marrow transplantation and then followed those same cells after transplant. The research as a whole found: The study was constrained by small patient numbers, and validation of the findings is required in larger populations and under other immunosuppression protocols. In tolerant patients, the expansion of donor-specific Tregs was greater than global Treg expansion, suggesting that the expansion was antigen-driven rather than nonspecific. The most biologically relevant and donor-specific TCRbeta repertoire appeared to be identified by expanding Tregs with activated donor B cells. Biological reproducibility was not directly assessed, although technical replication error appeared to be minimal. For some patients the PCR primers changed over time, which made it impossible to compare the samples from those patients at the nucleotide level.

The CDR3 starts with the cysteine, ends with the phenylalanine, and has 15 residues. The retained sequence is limited to the CDR3, 45 bases, with the frame set at the first base. The germline V gene provides CDR1 MRHNA and CDR2 SNTAGT. After removal of 6 bases from V and 3 bases from J, the junction retains 8 bases not matched to a gene. Explained via the paper, the time point label denotes: blood sample drawn before combined kidney and bone marrow transplant. Thawed PBMCs were FACS-sorted into unstimulated Tregs (CD4+CD25+CD127-), CD4+ non-Tregs (CD4+CD25-), CD4 cells and CD8 cells. The patients were a handful of recipients of combined kidney and bone marrow transplants from the ITN036ST trial, and samples were available only from these trial subjects. Healthy control blood was processed to PBMCs by Ficoll density gradient and cryopreserved, and patient PBMCs were collected before and after transplant.

Genomic DNA was extracted from sorted cells with the QIAGEN DNeasy Blood and Tissue Kit for TCRbeta CDR3 sequencing. High-throughput TCRbeta CDR3 sequencing, including PCR amplification with bias correction and internal controls, was performed commercially through immunoSEQ. From the authors' description of their analysis: Unique productive TCRbeta sequences were defined by CDR3 nucleotide sequence where primers matched, otherwise by CDR3 amino acid sequence with Vbeta and Jbeta genes. Sorting error was corrected by removing sequences shared between sorted populations at a frequency ratio of 2:1 or less, and the remaining shared sequences were assigned to the higher population. Sequences were defined as donor-reactive when expanded at least 5-fold in CFSE-low cells versus unstimulated cells and present at a frequency of at least 0.01% in CFSE-low cells. Jensen-Shannon divergence, calculated on the top 100 TCRbeta sequences ranked by frequency, was used to quantify repertoire divergence. For any sample with multiple sequencing runs, sorting error was corrected in each run separately before the runs were pooled. Not all clones reach the TCRdb copy of this immuneACCESS table, which keeps in-frame sequences only. Checked studies attribute under half of the gap to unresolved V genes and leave the rest unexplained. V and J calls and clone size are as listed in that table; D and trimming were resolved from the DNA. The sample data list 100,000 to 120,000 clones, and around 90% of these were observed just once. 0.34% of the sample is held by the ten biggest clonotypes.

The rearranged segments are TRBV6-4 and TRBJ1-2; 9 nucleotides in the junction match TRBD1. This TCR was sampled from a human donor who received a combined kidney and bone marrow transplant. Material: CD4+ T cells from blood, obtained before the transplant. The CDR3 reads as follows: CASSPRGQGYYGYTF. In nucleotides, the sequence is TGTGCCAGCAGCCCTCGGGGACAGGGCTACTATGGCTACACCTTC.